This TCR beta chain was captured by sequencing in a study of blood T cells in healthy people across ages. Total RNA extraction produced at least 5 micrograms (per sample) for the study. After removal of 3 bases from V and 5 bases from J, the junction contained 6 bases not matched to a gene. This CDR3 comprises 16 residues. Germline CDR1 is LGHNA and CDR2 is YNFKEQ. For the second PCR, which ran for 7 to 11 cycles, a sample-barcoded 5' primer and a J-beta primer mix were used. TCRdb re-analysed the 5' RACE reads in MiXCR, keeping a single row per CDR3 protein. This repertoire shows some 1,500,000 distinct CDR3 sequences, roughly 43% found once; its top ten account for approximately 4%. In regard to this clonotype: Its antigen is as yet unknown.

Study conclusions and caveats: It was held that diversity estimates obtained from one million T cells represented underestimates. Donor CMV infection status was unknown, possibly confounding age-related changes in expanded clonotypes.

This clonotype originated in a young woman in good health. Sequenced: blood. The gene calls are TRBV4-2 and TRBJ2-3; 12 bases are shared with TRBD2. Here the CDR3 reads CASSHLAGGPLDTQYF. The CDR3 nucleotides read TGTGCCAGCAGCCACCTAGCGGGAGGGCCGTTAGATACGCAGTATTTT.